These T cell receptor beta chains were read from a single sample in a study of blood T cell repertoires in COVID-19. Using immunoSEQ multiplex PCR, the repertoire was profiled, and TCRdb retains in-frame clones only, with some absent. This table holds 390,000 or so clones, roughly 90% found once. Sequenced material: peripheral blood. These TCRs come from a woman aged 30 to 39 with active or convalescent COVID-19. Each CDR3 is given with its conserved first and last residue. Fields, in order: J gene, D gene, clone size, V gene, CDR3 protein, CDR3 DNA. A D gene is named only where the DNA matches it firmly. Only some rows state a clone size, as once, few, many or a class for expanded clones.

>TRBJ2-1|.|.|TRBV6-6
CASSFRAETYNEQFF
TGTGCCAGCAGTTTCAGAGCGGAAACCTACAATGAGCAGTTCTTC
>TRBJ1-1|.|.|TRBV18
CASSLFQTLTNTEAFF
TGTGCCAGCTCACTCTTTCAGACATTGACGAACACTGAAGCTTTCTTT
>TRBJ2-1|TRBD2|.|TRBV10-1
CASSESGRGGYKQFF
TGCGCCAGCAGTGAGTCTGGGCGGGGGGGTTACAAGCAGTTCTTC
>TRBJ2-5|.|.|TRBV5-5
CASSLSGAEETQYF
TGTGCCAGCAGCTTGTCAGGGGCCGAAGAGACCCAGTACTTC
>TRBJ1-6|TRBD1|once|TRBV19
CASTAQGQGGSSPLHF
TGTGCCAGTACCGCACAAGGACAGGGAGGGAGTTCACCCCTCCACTTT
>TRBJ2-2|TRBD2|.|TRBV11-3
CASSPRLAGESGELFF
TGTGCCAGCAGCCCGAGACTAGCGGGGGAGTCCGGGGAGCTGTTTTTT
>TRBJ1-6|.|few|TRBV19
CASSIGGPLHF
TGTGCCAGTAGTATCGGGGGTCCCCTCCACTTT
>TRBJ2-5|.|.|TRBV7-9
CASSSLWRAKETQYF
TGTGCCAGCAGCTCCCTGTGGCGGGCCAAAGAGACCCAGTACTTC
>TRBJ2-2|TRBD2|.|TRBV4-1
CASSQDPFSGGATGELFF
TGCGCCAGCAGCCAAGATCCCTTTAGCGGGGGGGCGACCGGGGAGCTGTTTTTT
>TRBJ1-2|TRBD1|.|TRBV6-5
CASRDRGSEDYGYTF
TGTGCCAGCCGGGACAGGGGATCGGAGGACTATGGCTACACCTTC
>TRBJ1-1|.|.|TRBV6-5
CASSSEAGLLIGEAFF
TGTGCCAGCAGTTCCGAGGCGGGGCTGTTAATCGGTGAAGCTTTCTTT
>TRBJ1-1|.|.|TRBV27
CASSPPGGGTEAFF
TGTGCCAGCAGCCCACCGGGAGGGGGCACTGAAGCTTTCTTT
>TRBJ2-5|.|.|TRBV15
CATSRDQETQYF
TGTGCCACCAGCAGAGATCAGGAGACCCAGTACTTC